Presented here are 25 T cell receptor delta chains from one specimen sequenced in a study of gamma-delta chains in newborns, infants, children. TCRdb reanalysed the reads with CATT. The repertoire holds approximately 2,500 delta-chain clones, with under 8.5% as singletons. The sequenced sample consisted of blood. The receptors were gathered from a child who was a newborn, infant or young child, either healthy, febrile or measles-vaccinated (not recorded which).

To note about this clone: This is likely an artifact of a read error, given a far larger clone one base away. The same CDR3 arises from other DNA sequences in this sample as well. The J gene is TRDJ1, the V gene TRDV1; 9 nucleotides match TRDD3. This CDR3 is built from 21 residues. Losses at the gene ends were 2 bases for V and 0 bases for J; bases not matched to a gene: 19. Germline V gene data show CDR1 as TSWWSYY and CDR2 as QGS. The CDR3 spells CALGEIWGSPLGDSYTDKLIF. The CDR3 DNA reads TGTGCTCTTGGGGAAATATGGGGTTCCCCGCTGGGGGATTCGTACACCGATAAACTCATCTTT.

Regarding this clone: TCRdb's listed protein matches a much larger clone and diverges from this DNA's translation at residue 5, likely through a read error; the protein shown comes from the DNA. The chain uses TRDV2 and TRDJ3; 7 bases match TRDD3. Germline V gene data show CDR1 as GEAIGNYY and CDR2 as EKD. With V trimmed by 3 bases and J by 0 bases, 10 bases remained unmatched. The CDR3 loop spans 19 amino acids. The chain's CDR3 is CACDAAGGRGSWDTRQMFF. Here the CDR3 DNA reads TGTGCCTGTGACGCCGCTGGGGGCCGAGGCTCCTGGGACACCCGACAGATGTTTTTC.

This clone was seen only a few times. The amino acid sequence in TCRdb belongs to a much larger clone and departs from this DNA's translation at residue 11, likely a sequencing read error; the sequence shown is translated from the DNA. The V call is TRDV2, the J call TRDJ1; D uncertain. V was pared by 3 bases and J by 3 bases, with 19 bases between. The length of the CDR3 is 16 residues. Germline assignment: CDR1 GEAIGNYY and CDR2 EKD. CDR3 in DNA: TGTGCCTGTGACGGTCTGGTAGGACTGTACGCCGATAAACTCATCTTT. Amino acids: CACDGLVGLYADKLIF.

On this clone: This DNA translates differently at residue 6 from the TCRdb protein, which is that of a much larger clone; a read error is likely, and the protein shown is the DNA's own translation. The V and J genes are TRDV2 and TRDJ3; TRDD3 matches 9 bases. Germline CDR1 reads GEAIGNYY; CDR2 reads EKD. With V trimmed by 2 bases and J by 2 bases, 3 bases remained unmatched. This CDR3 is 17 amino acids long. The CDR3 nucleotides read TGTGCCTGTGACATAATGGGGGATACCTGGGACACCCGACAGATGTTTTTC. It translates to CACDIMGDTWDTRQMFF.

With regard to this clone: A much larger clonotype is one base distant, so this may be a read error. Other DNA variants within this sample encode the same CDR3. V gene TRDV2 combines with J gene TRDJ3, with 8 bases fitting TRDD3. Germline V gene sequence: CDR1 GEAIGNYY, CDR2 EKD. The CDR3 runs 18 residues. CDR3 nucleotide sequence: TGTGCCTGCGACATACTGGGGGCCAGCTCCTGGGACACCCGACAGATGTTTTTC. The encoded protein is CACDILGASSWDTRQMFF.

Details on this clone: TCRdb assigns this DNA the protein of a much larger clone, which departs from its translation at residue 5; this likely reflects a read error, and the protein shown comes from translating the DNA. For the CDR3, the DNA is TGTGCCTGTGACGTACTGGGGGATACTCAGACCCGACAGATGTTTTTC. Its protein product is CACDVLGDTQTRQMFF. The chain is built from TRDV2 and TRDJ3; TRDD3 matches at 12 bases. The ends lost 3 bases at V and 10 bases at J; junction bases unmatched: 6. The germline V gene encodes CDR1 GEAIGNYY and CDR2 EKD. The length of the CDR3 is 16 residues.

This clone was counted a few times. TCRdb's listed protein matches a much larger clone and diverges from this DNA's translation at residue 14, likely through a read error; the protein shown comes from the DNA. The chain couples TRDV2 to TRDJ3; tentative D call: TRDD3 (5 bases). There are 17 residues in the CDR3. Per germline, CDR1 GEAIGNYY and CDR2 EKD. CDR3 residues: CACDTIGPAWDTRKMFF. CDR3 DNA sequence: TGTGCCTGTGACACAATCGGACCGGCCTGGGACACCCGAAAGATGTTTTTC.

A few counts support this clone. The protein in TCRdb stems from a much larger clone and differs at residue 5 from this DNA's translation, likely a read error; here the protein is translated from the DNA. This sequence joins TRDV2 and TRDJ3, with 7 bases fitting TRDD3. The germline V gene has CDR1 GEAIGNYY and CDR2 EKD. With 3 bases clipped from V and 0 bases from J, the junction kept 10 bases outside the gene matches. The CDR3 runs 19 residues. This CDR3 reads CACDPAGGHRSWDTRQMFF. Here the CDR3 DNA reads TGTGCCTGTGACCCTGCTGGGGGTCACCGCTCCTGGGACACCCGACAGATGTTTTTC.

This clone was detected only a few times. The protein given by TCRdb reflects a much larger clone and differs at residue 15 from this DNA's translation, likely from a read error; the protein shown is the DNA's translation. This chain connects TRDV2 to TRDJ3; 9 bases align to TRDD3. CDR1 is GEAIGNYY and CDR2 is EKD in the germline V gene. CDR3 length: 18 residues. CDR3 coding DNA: TGTGCCTGTGACACCGTCGGGGATACGACCTGGGACACCCGAAAGATGTTTTTC. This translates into CACDTVGDTTWDTRKMFF.

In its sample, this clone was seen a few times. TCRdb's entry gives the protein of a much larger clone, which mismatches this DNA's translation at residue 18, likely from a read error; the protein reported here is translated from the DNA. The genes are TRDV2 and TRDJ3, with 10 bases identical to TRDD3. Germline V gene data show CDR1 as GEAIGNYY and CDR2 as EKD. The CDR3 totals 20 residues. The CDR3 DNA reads TGTGCCTGTGACAAACTGGGGGATTACGGCCGATCCTGGGACACCCGACAGGTGTTTTTC. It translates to CACDKLGDYGRSWDTRQVFF.

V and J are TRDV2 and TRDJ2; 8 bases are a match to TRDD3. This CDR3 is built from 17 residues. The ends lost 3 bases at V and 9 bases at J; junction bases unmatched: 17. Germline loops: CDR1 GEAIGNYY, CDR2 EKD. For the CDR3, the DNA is TGTGCCTGTGACTCACTACTGGGGGCTCCTCCTCCATCACAACTCTTCTTT. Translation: CACDSLLGAPPPSQLFF.

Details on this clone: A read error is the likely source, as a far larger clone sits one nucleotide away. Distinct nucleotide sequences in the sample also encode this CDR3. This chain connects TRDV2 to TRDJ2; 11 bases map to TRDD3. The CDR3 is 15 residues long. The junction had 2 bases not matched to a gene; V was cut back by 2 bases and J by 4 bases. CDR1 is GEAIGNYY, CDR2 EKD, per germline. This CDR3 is CACDKLGDTTAQLFF. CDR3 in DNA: TGTGCCTGTGACAAGCTGGGGGATACGACAGCACAACTCTTCTTT.

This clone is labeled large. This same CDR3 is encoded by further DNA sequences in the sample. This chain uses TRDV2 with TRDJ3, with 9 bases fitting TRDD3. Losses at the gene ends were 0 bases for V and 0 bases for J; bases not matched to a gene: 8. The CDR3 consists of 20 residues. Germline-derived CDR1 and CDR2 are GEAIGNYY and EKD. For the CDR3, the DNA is TGTGCCTGTGACACCGTTACTGCTGGGGGATTCTCCTGGGACACCCGACAGATGTTTTTC. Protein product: CACDTVTAGGFSWDTRQMFF.

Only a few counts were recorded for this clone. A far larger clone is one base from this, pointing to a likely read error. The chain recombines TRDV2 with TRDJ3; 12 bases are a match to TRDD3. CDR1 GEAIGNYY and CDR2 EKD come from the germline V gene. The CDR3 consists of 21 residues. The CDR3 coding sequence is TGTGCCTGTGACACCTTACTGGGGGATACTCGACGCTCCTGGGACACCCGAAAGATGTTTTTC. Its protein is CACDTLLGDTRRSWDTRKMFF.

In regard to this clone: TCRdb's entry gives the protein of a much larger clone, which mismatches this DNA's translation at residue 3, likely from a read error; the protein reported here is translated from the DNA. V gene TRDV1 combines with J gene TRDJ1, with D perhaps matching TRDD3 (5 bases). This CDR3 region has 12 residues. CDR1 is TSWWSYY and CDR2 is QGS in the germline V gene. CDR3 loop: CAPGSHTDKLIF. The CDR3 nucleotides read TGTGCTCCTGGGAGCCACACCGATAAACTCATCTTT.

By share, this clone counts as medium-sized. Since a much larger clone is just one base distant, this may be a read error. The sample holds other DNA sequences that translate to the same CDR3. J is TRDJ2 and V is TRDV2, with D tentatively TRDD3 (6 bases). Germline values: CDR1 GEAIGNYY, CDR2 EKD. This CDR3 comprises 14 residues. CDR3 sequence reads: CACDTWGLTAQLFF. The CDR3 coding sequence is TGTGCCTGTGACACCTGGGGATTGACGGCACAACTCTTCTTT.

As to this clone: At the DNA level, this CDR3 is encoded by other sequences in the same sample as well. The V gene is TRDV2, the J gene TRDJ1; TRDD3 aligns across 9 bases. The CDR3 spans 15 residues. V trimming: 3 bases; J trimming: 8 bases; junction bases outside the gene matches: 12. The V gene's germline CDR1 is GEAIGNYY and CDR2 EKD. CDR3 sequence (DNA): TGTGCCTGTGACGCCGTCGGGGGATACACCGCAAAACTCATCTTT. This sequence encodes CACDAVGGYTAKLIF.

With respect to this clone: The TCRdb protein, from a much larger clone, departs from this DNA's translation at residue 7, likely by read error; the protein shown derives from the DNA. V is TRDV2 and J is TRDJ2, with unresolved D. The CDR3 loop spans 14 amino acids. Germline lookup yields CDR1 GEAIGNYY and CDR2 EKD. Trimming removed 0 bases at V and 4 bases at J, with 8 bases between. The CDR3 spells CACDTWWETAQLFF. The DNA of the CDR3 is TGTGCCTGTGACACCTGGTGGGAGACAGCACAACTCTTCTTT.

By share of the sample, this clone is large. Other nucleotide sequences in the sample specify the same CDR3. CDR3 sequence: CACDTVLGDPSSWDTRQMFF. Written as DNA, the CDR3 is TGTGCCTGTGACACCGTACTGGGGGATCCAAGCTCCTGGGACACCCGACAGATGTTTTTC. The V and J genes are TRDV2 and TRDJ3; TRDD3 agrees at 10 bases. V lost 0 bases, J lost 0 bases, and 7 bases stayed unmatched. The CDR3 length is 20 residues. Germline CDR1 is GEAIGNYY and CDR2 is EKD.

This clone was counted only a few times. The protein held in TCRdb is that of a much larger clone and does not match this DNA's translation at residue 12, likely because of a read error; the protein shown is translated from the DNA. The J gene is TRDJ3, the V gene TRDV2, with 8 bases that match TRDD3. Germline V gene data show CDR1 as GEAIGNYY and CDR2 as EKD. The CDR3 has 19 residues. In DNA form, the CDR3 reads TGTGCCTGTGACAATATACTGGGGGCCAGCTCCTTGGACACCCGACAGATGTTTTTC. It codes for CACDNILGASSLDTRQMFF.

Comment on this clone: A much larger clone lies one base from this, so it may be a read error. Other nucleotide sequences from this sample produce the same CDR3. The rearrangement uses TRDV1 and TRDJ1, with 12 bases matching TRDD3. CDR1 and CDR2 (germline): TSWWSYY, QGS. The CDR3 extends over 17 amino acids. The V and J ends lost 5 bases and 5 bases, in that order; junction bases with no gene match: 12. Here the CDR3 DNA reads TGTGCTCTTGGGCTCTGGGGGATACGTACCGTCACTGATAAACTCATCTTT. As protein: CALGLWGIRTVTDKLIF.

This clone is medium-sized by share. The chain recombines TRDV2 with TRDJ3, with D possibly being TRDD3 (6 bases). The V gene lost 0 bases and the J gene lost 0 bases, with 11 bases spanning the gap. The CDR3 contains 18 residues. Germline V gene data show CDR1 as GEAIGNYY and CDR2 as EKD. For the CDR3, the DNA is TGTGCCTGTGACACCGTAGGGGGACTCTCCTGGGACACCCGACAGATGTTTTTC. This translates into CACDTVGGLSWDTRQMFF.

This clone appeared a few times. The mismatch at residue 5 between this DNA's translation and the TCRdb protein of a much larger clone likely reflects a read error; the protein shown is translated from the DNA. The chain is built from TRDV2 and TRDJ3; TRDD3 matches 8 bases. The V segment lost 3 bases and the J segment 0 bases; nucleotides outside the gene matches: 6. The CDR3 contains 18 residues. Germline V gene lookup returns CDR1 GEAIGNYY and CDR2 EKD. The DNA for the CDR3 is TGTGCCTGTGACCGACTGGGGGCCCACTCCTGGGACACCCGACAGATGTTTTTC. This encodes CACDRLGAHSWDTRQMFF.

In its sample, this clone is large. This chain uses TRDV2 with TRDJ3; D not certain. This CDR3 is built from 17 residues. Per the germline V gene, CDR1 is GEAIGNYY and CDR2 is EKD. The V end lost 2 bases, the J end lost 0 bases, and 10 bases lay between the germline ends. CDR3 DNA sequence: TGTGCCTGTGACAACTTGACGACCTCCTGGGACACCCGACAGATGTTTTTC. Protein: CACDNLTTSWDTRQMFF.

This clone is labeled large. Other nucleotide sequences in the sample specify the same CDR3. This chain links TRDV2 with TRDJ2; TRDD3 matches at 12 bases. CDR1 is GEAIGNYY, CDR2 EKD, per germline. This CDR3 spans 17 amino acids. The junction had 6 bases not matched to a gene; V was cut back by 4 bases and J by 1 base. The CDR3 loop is CACDSLGDTGLTAQLFF. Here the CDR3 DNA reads TGTGCCTGTGATTCACTGGGGGATACAGGTTTGACAGCACAACTCTTCTTT.